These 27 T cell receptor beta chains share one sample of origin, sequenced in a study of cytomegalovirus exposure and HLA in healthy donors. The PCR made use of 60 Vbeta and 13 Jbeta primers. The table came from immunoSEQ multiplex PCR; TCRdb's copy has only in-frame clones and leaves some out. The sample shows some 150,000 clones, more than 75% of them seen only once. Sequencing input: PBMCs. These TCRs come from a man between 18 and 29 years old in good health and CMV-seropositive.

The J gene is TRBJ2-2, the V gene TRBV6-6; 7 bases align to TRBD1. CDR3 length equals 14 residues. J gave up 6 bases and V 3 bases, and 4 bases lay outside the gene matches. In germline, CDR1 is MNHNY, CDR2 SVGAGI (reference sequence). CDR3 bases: TGTGCCAGCAGTTATTACCAGGGGGCCGGGGAGCTGTTTTTT. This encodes CASSYYQGAGELFF.

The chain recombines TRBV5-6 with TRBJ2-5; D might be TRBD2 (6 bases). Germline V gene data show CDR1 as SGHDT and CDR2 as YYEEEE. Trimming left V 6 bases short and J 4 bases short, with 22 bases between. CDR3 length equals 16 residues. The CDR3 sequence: CASTDWGVLARETQYF. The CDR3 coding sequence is TGTGCCAGCACCGATTGGGGGGTTTTGGCACGAGAGACCCAGTACTTC.

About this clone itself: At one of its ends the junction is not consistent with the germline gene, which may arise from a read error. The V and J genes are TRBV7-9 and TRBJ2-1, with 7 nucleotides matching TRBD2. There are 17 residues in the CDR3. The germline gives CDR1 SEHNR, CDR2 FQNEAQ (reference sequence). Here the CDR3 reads CSSSSTRLAGERNEQFF. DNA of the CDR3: TGTTCCAGCAGCTCTACCCGTCTCGCGGGGGAGCGGAATGAGCAGTTCTTC.

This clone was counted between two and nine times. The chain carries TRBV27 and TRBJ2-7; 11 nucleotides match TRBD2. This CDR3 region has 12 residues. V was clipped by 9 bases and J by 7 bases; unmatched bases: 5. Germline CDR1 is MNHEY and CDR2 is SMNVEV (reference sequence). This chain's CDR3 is CASALAGGEQYF. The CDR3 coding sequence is TGTGCCAGTGCCCTAGCGGGAGGTGAGCAGTACTTC.

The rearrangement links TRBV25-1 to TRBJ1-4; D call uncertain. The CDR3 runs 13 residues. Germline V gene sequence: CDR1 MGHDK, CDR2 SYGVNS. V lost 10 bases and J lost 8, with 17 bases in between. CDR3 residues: CAIYREVGEKLFF. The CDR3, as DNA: TGTGCCATCTACCGGGAGGTCGGGGAAAAACTGTTTTTT.

In DNA form, the CDR3 reads TGTGCCAGCAGTATAGGACAGGGGGGTAACGGCTACACCTTC. Amino acids: CASSIGQGGNGYTF. The rearrangement uses TRBV6-5 and TRBJ1-2; 10 nucleotides align to TRBD1. CDR1 is MNHEY, CDR2 SVGAGI, per germline. The length of the CDR3 is 14 residues. V shed 5 bases and J 8 bases; nucleotides not matched to a gene: 8.

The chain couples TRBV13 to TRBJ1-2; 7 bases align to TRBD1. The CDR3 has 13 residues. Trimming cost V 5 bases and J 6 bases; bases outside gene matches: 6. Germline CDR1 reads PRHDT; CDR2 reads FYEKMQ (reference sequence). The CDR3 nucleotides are TGTGCCAGCAGCCAGCAGACAGGGAATGGCTACACCTTC. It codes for CASSQQTGNGYTF.

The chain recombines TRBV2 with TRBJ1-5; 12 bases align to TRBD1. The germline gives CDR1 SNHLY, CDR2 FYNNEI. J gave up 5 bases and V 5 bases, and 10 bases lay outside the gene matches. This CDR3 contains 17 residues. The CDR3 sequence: CASSIPGQGARYQPQHF. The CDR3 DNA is TGTGCCAGCAGTATACCGGGACAGGGGGCCCGGTATCAGCCCCAGCATTTT.

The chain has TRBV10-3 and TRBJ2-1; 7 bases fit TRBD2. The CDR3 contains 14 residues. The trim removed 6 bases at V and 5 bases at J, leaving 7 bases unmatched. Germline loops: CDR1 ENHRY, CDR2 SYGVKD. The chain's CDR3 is CAIRVGLEDNEQFF. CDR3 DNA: TGTGCCATCAGAGTAGGACTAGAGGACAATGAGCAGTTCTTC.

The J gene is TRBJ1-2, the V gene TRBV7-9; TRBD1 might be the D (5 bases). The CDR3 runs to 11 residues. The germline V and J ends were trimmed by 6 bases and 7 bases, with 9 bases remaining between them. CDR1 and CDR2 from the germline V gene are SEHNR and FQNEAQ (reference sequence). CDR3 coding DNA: TGTGCCAGCAGGACACAGGCTGGCTACACCTTC. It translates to CASRTQAGYTF.

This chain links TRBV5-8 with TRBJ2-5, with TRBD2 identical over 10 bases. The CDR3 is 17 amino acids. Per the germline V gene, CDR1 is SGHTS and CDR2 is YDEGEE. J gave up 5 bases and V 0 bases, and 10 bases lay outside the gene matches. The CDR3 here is CASSLEALAGDRETQYF. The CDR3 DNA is TGTGCCAGCAGCTTGGAAGCCCTAGCGGGGGATCGGGAGACCCAGTACTTC.

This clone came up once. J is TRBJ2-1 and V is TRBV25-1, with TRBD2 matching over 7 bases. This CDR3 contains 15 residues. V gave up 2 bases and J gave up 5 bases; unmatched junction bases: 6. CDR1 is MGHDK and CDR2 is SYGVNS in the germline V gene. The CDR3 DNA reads TGTGCCAGCAGTGAAGCCGGGAGGTTACACAATGAGCAGTTCTTC. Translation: CASSEAGRLHNEQFF.

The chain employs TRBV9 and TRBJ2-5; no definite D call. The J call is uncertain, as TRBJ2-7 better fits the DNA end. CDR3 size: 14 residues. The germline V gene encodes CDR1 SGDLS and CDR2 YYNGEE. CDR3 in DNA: TGTGCCAGCAGCGTAGGGAGCAGATCCTACGAGCAGTACTTC. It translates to CASSVGSRSYEQYF.

CDR3 sequence reads: CASSYAAGTGGEKLFF. CDR3 bases: TGTGCCAGCAGCTACGCCGCCGGGACAGGGGGTGAAAAACTGTTTTTT. The rearrangement joins TRBV9 to TRBJ1-4, with TRBD1 identical over 11 bases. The germline CDR1 and CDR2 sequences are SGDLS and YYNGEE. CDR3 length equals 16 residues. Trimming removed 4 bases from V and 7 bases from J; junction bases left unmatched: 9.

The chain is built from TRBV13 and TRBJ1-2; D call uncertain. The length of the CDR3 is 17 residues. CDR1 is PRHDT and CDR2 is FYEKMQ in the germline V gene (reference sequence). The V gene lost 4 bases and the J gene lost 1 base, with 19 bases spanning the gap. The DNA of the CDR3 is TGTGCCAGCAGCTCCAGGTTGGATAGGAACTTTAACTATGGCTACACCTTC. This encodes CASSSRLDRNFNYGYTF.

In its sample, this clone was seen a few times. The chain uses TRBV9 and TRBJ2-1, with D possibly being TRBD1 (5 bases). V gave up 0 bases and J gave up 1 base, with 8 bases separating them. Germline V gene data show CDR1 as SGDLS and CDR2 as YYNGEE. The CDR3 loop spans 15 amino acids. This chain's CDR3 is CASSVGTRSYNEQFF. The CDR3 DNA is TGTGCCAGCAGCGTAGGGACACGTTCCTACAATGAGCAGTTCTTC.

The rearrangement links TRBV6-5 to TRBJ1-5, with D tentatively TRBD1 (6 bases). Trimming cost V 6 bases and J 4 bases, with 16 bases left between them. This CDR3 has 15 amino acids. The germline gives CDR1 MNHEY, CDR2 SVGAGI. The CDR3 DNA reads TGTGCCAGCAGCCCCGCAGGCCAGGGGAATCAGCCCCAGCATTTT. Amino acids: CASSPAGQGNQPQHF.

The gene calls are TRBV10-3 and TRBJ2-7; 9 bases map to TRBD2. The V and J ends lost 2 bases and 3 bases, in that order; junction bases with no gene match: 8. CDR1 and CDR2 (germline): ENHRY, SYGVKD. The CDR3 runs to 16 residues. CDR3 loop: CAISETVAGALYEQYF. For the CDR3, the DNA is TGTGCCATCAGTGAGACGGTAGCGGGGGCTCTCTACGAGCAGTACTTC.

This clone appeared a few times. For the CDR3, the DNA is TGCAGCGTTGAAGAGGGACAGGGGATTGACGAGCAGTACTTC. Translated, it gives CSVEEGQGIDEQYF. The V and J genes are TRBV29-1 and TRBJ2-7, with 10 bases fitting TRBD1. This CDR3 is 14 amino acids long. After removal of 0 bases from V and 5 bases from J, the junction contained 4 bases not matched to a gene. Germline V gene lookup returns CDR1 SQVTM and CDR2 ANQGSEA.

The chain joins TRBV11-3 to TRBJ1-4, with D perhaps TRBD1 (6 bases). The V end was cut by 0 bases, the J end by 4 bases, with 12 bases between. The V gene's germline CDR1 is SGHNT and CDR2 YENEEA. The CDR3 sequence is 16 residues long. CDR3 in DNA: TGTGCCAGCAGCTTAGAGGGGGCAGGCCATAATGAAAAACTGTTTTTT. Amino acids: CASSLEGAGHNEKLFF.

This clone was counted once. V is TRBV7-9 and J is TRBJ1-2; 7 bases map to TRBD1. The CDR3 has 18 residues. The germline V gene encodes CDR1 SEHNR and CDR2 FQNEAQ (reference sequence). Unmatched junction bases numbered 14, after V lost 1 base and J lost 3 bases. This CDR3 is CASSLVLGQRTLHYGYTF. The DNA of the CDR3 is TGTGCCAGCAGCTTAGTTTTGGGACAGAGAACATTGCACTATGGCTACACCTTC.

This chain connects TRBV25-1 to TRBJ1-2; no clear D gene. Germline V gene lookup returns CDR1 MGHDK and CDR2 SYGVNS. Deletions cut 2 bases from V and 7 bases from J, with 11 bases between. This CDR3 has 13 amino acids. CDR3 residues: CASSEDRGTGYTF. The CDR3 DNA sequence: TGTGCCAGCAGTGAAGACCGGGGAACTGGCTACACCTTC.

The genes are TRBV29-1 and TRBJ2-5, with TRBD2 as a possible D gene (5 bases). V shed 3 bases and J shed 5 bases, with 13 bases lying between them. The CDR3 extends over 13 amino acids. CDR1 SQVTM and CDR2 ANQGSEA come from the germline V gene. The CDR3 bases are TGCAGCGTTGACCGGACTTCTTTGGAGACCCAGTACTTC. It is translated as CSVDRTSLETQYF.

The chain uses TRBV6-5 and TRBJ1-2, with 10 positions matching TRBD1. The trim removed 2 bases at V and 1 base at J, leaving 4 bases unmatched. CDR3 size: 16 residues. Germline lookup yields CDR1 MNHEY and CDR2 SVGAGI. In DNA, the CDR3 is TGTGCCAGCAGTTACCACCGGGACAGGGGTAACTATGGCTACACCTTC. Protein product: CASSYHRDRGNYGYTF.

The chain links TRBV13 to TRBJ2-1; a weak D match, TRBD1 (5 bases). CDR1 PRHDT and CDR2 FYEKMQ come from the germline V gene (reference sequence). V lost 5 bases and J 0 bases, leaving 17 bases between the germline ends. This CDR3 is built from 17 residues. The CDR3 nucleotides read TGTGCCAGCAGCCCCGTGTATAGGGGAAGCTCCTACAATGAGCAGTTCTTC. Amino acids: CASSPVYRGSSYNEQFF.

DNA of the CDR3: TGTGCCAGCAGTTCCGACAGGCGGAATGGCTACACCTTC. This sequence encodes CASSSDRRNGYTF. The chain uses TRBV6-5 and TRBJ1-2; a weak D match, TRBD1 (6 bases). Germline CDR1 is MNHEY and CDR2 is SVGAGI. Trimming pared 4 bases from V and 6 bases from J, leaving 12 bases between. The CDR3 loop spans 13 amino acids.

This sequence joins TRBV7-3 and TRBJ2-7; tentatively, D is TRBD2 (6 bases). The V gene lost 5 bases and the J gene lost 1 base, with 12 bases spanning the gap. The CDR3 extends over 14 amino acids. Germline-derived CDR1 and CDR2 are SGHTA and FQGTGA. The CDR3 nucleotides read TGTGCCAGCAGCCCCTACGGGACTTCCTACGAGCAGTACTTC. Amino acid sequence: CASSPYGTSYEQYF.